These 32 T cell receptor beta chains were all obtained from the same sample, sequenced in a study of tissue T cells after allogeneic stem cell transplantation. Sequenced by immunoSEQ multiplex PCR; TCRdb stores in-frame clones only, minus some. The repertoire holds several thousand clones, with approximately 30% as singletons. The time point here: mouse harvest day 14 after allogeneic transplant. Mouse grafts combined 10^7 T-cell-depleted bone marrow cells with 10^6 splenic CD5+ T cells. Specimen: skin. These receptor sequences come from a female BALB/c mouse given C57BL/6 T cells with graft-versus-host disease after an allogeneic hematopoietic cell transplant.

This clone was observed a few times. Germline and genes here are mouse. The sequenced fragment ends 1 residue before the CDR3 boundary, so the rest is inferred from the germline J gene. The gene calls are TRBV12-2 and TRBJ1-5; the D is unclear. The CDR3 spans 14 residues. Germline assignment: CDR1 SGHLS and CDR2 HYDKME. V lost 2 bases and J 0 bases, leaving 7 bases between the germline ends. The DNA read from the CDR3 is TGTGCCAGCTCTCCCGACATTAACAACCAGGCTCCGCTT. Amino acid sequence: CASSPDINNQAPL. The whole CDR3 protein reads CASSPDINNQAPLF. Using reference TRBV12-2 and TRBJ1-5 for the parts outside the CDR3, the full variable domain is NSGVVQSPRYIIKGKGERSILKCIPISGHLSVAWYQQTQGQELKFFIQHYDKMERDKGNLPSRFSVQQFDDYHSEMNMSALELEDSAVYFCASSPDINNQAPLFGEGTRLSVL.

This clone ranks as medium-sized. Mouse gene names apply. The read stops 1 residue short of the end of the CDR3; the missing end is completed from the germline J gene. The chain is built from TRBV3 and TRBJ2-7; a possible D gene is TRBD2 (5 bases). This CDR3 region has 14 residues. V dropped 2 bases and J dropped 0 bases, with 8 bases sitting between them. Germline V lookup: CDR1 SNHLY, CDR2 FYNGKV (reference sequence). This chain's CDR3 is CASSLLGSSYEQYF. The part of the CDR3 DNA that was read is TGTGCCAGCAGCTTATTGGGGAGCTCCTATGAACAGTAC.

On this clone itself: Genes and germline are mouse. The read is 1 residue too short to cover the CDR3 end, so that end is filled in from the germline J gene. The J gene is TRBJ2-5, the V gene TRBV26; D is ambiguous. This CDR3 spans 14 amino acids. The ends were cut back, 0 bases at V and 4 bases at J, with 8 bases in the middle. Germline CDR1 reads KGHPV; CDR2 reads FQNQEV (reference sequence). Here the CDR3 reads CASSLSPWEDTQYF. Partial CDR3 DNA: TGTGCCAGCAGTCTGTCGCCTTGGGAAGACACCCAGTAC.

A few counts support this clone. Any gene name here is a mouse gene name. The read is 1 residue too short to cover the CDR3 end, so that end is filled in from the germline J gene. This chain links TRBV12-2 with TRBJ2-5; weak D call: TRBD1 (5 bases). The CDR3 has 13 amino acids. The germline V and J ends were trimmed by 4 bases and 4 bases, with 11 bases remaining between them. Germline CDR1 reads SGHLS; CDR2 reads HYDKME. The sequenced part of the CDR3 DNA is TGTGCCAGCTCCCCAGGGAGGGAAGACACCCAGTAC. Encoded protein: CASSPGREDTQY. The whole CDR3 protein is CASSPGREDTQYF.

To note about this clone: Mouse names are used for the genes. Read sequence stops 1 residue before the CDR3 end, and the germline J gene provides the missing end. The chain links TRBV1 to TRBJ1-1; weak D call: TRBD1 (6 bases). V lost 3 bases and J lost 6, with 14 bases in between. The CDR3 spans 14 residues. Germline V gives CDR1 NSQYPW, CDR2 LRSPGD (reference sequence). CDR3 residues: CTCSARDKNSEVFF. Incomplete CDR3 DNA: TGCACCTGCAGTGCGCGGGACAAAAATTCAGAAGTCTTC.

In its sample, this clone is medium-sized (0.01 to 0.1%). Any gene name here is a mouse gene name. The CDR3 end lies 1 residue beyond the end of the read and is filled in from the germline J gene. The rearrangement links TRBV15 to TRBJ2-3, with a weak D call TRBD2 (6 bases). Germline assignment: CDR1 SGHND and CDR2 FRSKSL. The ends were cut back, 2 bases at V and 1 base at J, with 10 bases in the middle. The CDR3 is made up of 15 amino acids. CDR3 bases read: TGTGCCAGCAGTTTAACGGGGGGTGGTGCAGAAACGCTGTAT. It translates to CASSLTGGGAETLY. The CDR3 reads in full as CASSLTGGGAETLYF.

A note on this clone: Genes here carry mouse names. The DNA ends 1 residue before the CDR3 does, and the rest of the CDR3 is filled in from the germline J gene. The same CDR3 also results from other DNA sequences found in this sample. This chain uses TRBV26 with TRBJ1-2, with TRBD1 matching 10 bases. The CDR3 is made up of 14 amino acids. V lost 4 bases and J lost 2; bases outside the gene matches: 1. Looked up from germline, CDR1 is KGHPV and CDR2 is FQNQEV (reference sequence). This CDR3 is CASSRQGANSDYTF. Incomplete CDR3 DNA: TGTGCCAGCAGTCGACAGGGGGCTAACTCCGACTACACC.

A remark on this clone: The gene names given are mouse names. CDR3 bases read: TGTGCCTGGAGTCTAGGGACAGGGAAAGACACCCAGTAC. It translates to CAWSLGTGKDTQY. The full-length CDR3 reads as CAWSLGTGKDTQYF. This sequence joins TRBV31 and TRBJ2-5; 9 nucleotides line up with TRBD1. Read data end 1 residue before the CDR3 end; the end is taken from the germline J gene. This CDR3 contains 14 residues. Per germline, CDR1 GKSSPN and CDR2 SITVG. V shed 0 bases and J 4 bases; nucleotides not matched to a gene: 2.

This clone was detected only a few times. Mouse names are used for the genes. The read gets to within 1 residue of the CDR3 end, and the germline J gene fills in the rest. The chain carries TRBV26 and TRBJ1-1, with unresolved D. The ends were cut back, 4 bases at V and 2 bases at J, with 8 bases in the middle. Germline assignment: CDR1 KGHPV and CDR2 FQNQEV (reference sequence). The CDR3 covers 13 residues. The CDR3 bases that were read are TGTGCCAGCAGTCGGGGAGGTAACACAGAAGTCTTC. It is translated as CASSRGGNTEVF. The entire CDR3 sequence reads CASSRGGNTEVFF.

Concerning this clone itself: Germline and genes: mouse. The read stops 1 residue short of the end of the CDR3; the missing end is completed from the germline J gene. This chain uses TRBV26 with TRBJ2-2; D ambiguous. This CDR3 comprises 12 residues. The germline V gene encodes CDR1 KGHPV and CDR2 FQNQEV (reference sequence). V lost 6 bases and J 1 base, leaving 3 bases between the germline ends. The CDR3 DNA, read in part, is TGTGCCAGCAGGCAAAACACCGGGCAGCTCTAC. The encoded protein is CASRQNTGQLY. The full CDR3 protein reads CASRQNTGQLYF.

This clone was picked up a small number of times. All gene names here are mouse names. Read coverage stops 1 residue before the CDR3 terminus; the germline J gene supplies the remainder. The chain carries TRBV15 and TRBJ2-7; the match to TRBD2 covers 8 bases. Germline-derived CDR1 and CDR2 are SGHND and FRSKSL. The length of the CDR3 is 15 residues. J lost 4 bases, V lost 5 bases, and 10 bases had no gene match. CDR3 region: CASSLGTGSPYEQYF. The covered CDR3 bases are TGTGCCAGCAGTCTCGGGACTGGATCTCCTTATGAACAGTAC.

Worth noting for this clone: Gene names denote mouse genes. The CDR3 loop reads CAWSLQGRGNQAPLF. Incomplete CDR3 DNA: TGTGCCTGGAGTCTTCAGGGAAGGGGCAACCAGGCTCCGCTT. V gene TRBV31 combines with J gene TRBJ1-5, with a possible D match to TRBD1 (5 bases). The read terminates 1 residue before the CDR3 end, so the remaining end is supplied by the germline J gene. V was pared by 0 bases and J by 3 bases, with 12 bases between. The CDR3 contains 15 residues. CDR1 GKSSPN and CDR2 SITVG come from the germline V gene.

The count of this clone is one. All gene names here are mouse names. Read sequence stops 1 residue before the CDR3 end, and the germline J gene provides the missing end. The chain uses TRBV26 and TRBJ2-5; a possible D gene is TRBD2 (7 bases). Trimming took off 2 bases at V and 0 bases at J, with 9 bases between the two ends. Germline assignment: CDR1 KGHPV and CDR2 FQNQEV (reference sequence). The length of the CDR3 is 15 residues. CDR3: CASSLLGANQDTQYF. The DNA read from the CDR3 is TGTGCCAGCAGTCTGCTGGGGGCTAACCAAGACACCCAGTAC. Full variable domain (missing parts from reference TRBV26 and TRBJ2-5): NSKVIQTPRYLVKGQGQKAKMRCIPEKGHPVVFWYQQNKNNEFKFLINFQNQEVLQQIDMTEKRFSAECPSNSPCSLEIQSSEAGDSALYLCASSLLGANQDTQYFGPGTRLLVL.

This clone is deemed medium-sized. Gene names and germline match the mouse. The CDR3 goes on 1 residue after the read ends, and that part is filled in from the germline J gene. The chain couples TRBV26 to TRBJ1-3; D remains unclear. Germline V lookup: CDR1 KGHPV, CDR2 FQNQEV (reference sequence). This CDR3 has 13 residues. V was shortened by 5 bases and J by 0 bases, with 5 bases between the two germline ends. CDR3: CASSVDSGNTLYF. The sequenced CDR3 bases are TGTGCCAGCAGTGTGGATTCTGGAAATACGCTCTAT. Combining the CDR3 with reference TRBV26 and TRBJ1-3 gives the whole variable domain NSKVIQTPRYLVKGQGQKAKMRCIPEKGHPVVFWYQQNKNNEFKFLINFQNQEVLQQIDMTEKRFSAECPSNSPCSLEIQSSEAGDSALYLCASSVDSGNTLYFGEGSRLIVV.

This clone has just a few counts. Mouse germline and gene names are used. The CDR3 end is not reached by the read, which stops 1 residue before it; the germline J gene fills it in. The chain uses TRBV3 and TRBJ1-1; tentatively, D is TRBD1 (5 bases). The CDR3 totals 12 residues. Germline loops: CDR1 SNHLY, CDR2 FYNGKV (reference sequence). V lost 0 bases and J lost 8, with 7 bases in between. The part of the CDR3 DNA that was read is TGTGCCAGCAGCTTAGCAGGGGAGGAAGTCTTC. Protein product: CASSLAGEEVF. The entire CDR3 protein is CASSLAGEEVFF. Complete variable domain (other parts from reference TRBV3 and TRBJ1-1): GPKVLQIPSHQIIDMGQMVTLNCDPVSNHLYFYWYKQILGQQMEFLVNFYNGKVMEKSKLFKDQFSVERPDGSYFTLKIQPTALEDSAVYFCASSLAGEEVFFGKGTRLTVV.

In the case of this clone: A much larger clone lies a single base off, so this may be a read error. Germline and genes: mouse. The sequence runs out 1 residue before the end of the CDR3; the remainder is reconstructed from the germline J gene. The chain employs TRBV26 and TRBJ2-7; D gene ambiguous. V gave up 2 bases and J gave up 4 bases, with 6 bases separating them. This CDR3 has 12 residues. Per the germline V gene, CDR1 is KGHPV and CDR2 is FQNQEV (reference sequence). CDR3 in amino acids: CASSLNSYEQYF. The sequenced CDR3 bases are TGTGCCAGCAGTCTGAACAGTTATGAACAGTAC.

With respect to this clone: The gene names given are mouse names. Sequencing ends 1 residue short of the CDR3 end; the germline J gene provides the rest. The rearrangement joins TRBV26 to TRBJ2-5; D remains ambiguous. This CDR3 has 14 residues. The V gene's germline CDR1 is KGHPV and CDR2 FQNQEV (reference sequence). Deletions cut 0 bases from V and 1 base from J, with 5 bases between. The CDR3 loop reads CASSLSGYQDTQYF. CDR3 DNA (partial): TGTGCCAGCAGTCTGTCTGGGTACCAAGACACCCAGTAC.

This clone was picked up a small number of times. Genes here carry mouse names. The read stops 1 residue short of the end of the CDR3; the missing end is completed from the germline J gene. V gene TRBV26 combines with J gene TRBJ2-7, with D tentatively TRBD1 (5 bases). V lost 0 bases and J 0 bases, leaving 9 bases between the germline ends. Germline V CDR1 and CDR2: KGHPV, FQNQEV (reference sequence). CDR3 length: 15 residues. The CDR3 bases that were read are TGTGCCAGCAGTCTGTCGTCAGGGAGCTCCTATGAACAGTAC. Protein: CASSLSSGSSYEQY. The whole CDR3 sequence reads CASSLSSGSSYEQYF.

This clone was seen only a few times. The germline and genes are mouse ones. The read gets to within 1 residue of the CDR3 end, and the germline J gene fills in the rest. The chain employs TRBV19 and TRBJ1-2; 8 bases are shared with TRBD1. The germline V gene encodes CDR1 FNHDT and CDR2 SITEND (reference sequence). The trim removed 4 bases at V and 2 bases at J, leaving 1 base unmatched. The CDR3 runs 13 residues. The sequenced part of the CDR3 DNA is TGTGCCAGCAGTCAGGGGGCGAACTCCGACTACACC. This translates into CASSQGANSDYT. The complete CDR3 sequence is CASSQGANSDYTF.

This clone was detected only a few times. The listed genes are named as in mouse. The read finishes 1 residue shy of the CDR3 end, and the germline J gene is used to complete it. V and J are TRBV26 and TRBJ1-6; tentatively, D is TRBD1 (5 bases). TRBJ1-6 is an ORF; its function is uncertain. Per the germline V gene, CDR1 is KGHPV and CDR2 is FQNQEV (reference sequence). The CDR3 has 15 amino acids. V lost 4 bases, J lost 1 base, and 8 bases lay in between. The CDR3 bases that were read are TGTGCCAGCAGTCAGGGGCGATCCTATAATTCGCCCCTCTAC. Amino acid sequence: CASSQGRSYNSPLY. The complete CDR3 sequence is CASSQGRSYNSPLYF.

This clone was seen more than once but under ten times. The gene symbols are mouse symbols. Coverage ceases 1 residue before the CDR3 finishes, and the germline J gene fills in the end. The rearrangement links TRBV26 to TRBJ1-4; a possible D gene is TRBD1 (5 bases). The CDR3 loop spans 15 amino acids. Trimming left V 2 bases short and J 3 bases short, with 10 bases between. CDR1 and CDR2 from the germline V gene are KGHPV and FQNQEV (reference sequence). The part of the CDR3 DNA that was read is TGTGCCAGCAGTCTGCGGCAGGGCACCAACGAAAGATTATTT. It codes for CASSLRQGTNERLF. The complete CDR3 protein is CASSLRQGTNERLFF.

Details on this clone: Mouse germline and gene names are used. The read stops 1 residue short of the end of the CDR3; the missing end is completed from the germline J gene. The J gene is TRBJ1-6, the V gene TRBV26; 8 bases fit TRBD1. TRBJ1-6 is an ORF, with its function uncertain. The CDR3 is made up of 14 amino acids. CDR1 and CDR2 (germline): KGHPV, FQNQEV (reference sequence). J was trimmed by 4 bases and V by 4 bases; bases with no gene match: 0. CDR3 sequence reads: CASSRTGYNSPLYF. CDR3 bases read: TGTGCCAGCAGTCGGACAGGGTATAATTCGCCCCTCTAC.

By share of the sample, this clone is medium-sized. Mouse gene names apply. Sequencing ends 1 residue short of the CDR3 end; the germline J gene provides the rest. The rearrangement uses TRBV3 and TRBJ2-7; 11 bases line up with TRBD2. Germline assignment: CDR1 SNHLY and CDR2 FYNGKV (reference sequence). CDR3 size: 15 residues. The V and J ends lost 5 bases and 0 bases, in that order; junction bases with no gene match: 3. The chain's CDR3 is CASSRDWGPSYEQYF. The sequenced part of the CDR3 DNA is TGTGCCAGCAGCCGGGACTGGGGGCCCTCCTATGAACAGTAC.

In its sample, this clone was seen a few times. Gene names and germline refer to mouse. The read ends 1 residue early relative to the CDR3; the germline J gene fills the gap. The rearrangement links TRBV29 to TRBJ2-2; D is possibly TRBD1 or TRBD2 (7 bases each). Germline V CDR1 and CDR2: MSHET, SYDVDS. The CDR3 is made up of 15 amino acids. Deletions cut 5 bases from V and 0 bases from J, with 10 bases between. The sequenced part of the CDR3 DNA is TGTGCTAGCAGTCAGGGGGGGTCAAACACCGGGCAGCTCTAC. Its translation: CASSQGGSNTGQLY. The CDR3 in its entirety is CASSQGGSNTGQLYF.

As concerns this clone: Gene names refer to mouse genes. From the germline J gene comes the end of the CDR3, since the read stops 1 residue before it. The same CDR3 can be traced to other DNA sequences in this sample. The rearrangement links TRBV26 to TRBJ2-4; TRBD1 might be the D (6 bases). The germline gives CDR1 KGHPV, CDR2 FQNQEV (reference sequence). CDR3 length equals 13 residues. Trimming cost V 4 bases and J 4 bases, with 9 bases left between them. CDR3: CASSPGQKNTLYF. The covered CDR3 bases are TGTGCCAGCAGTCCGGGACAAAAAAACACCTTGTAC.

For this clone: Gene and germline names: mouse. The read finishes 1 residue shy of the CDR3 end, and the germline J gene is used to complete it. The chain couples TRBV4 to TRBJ2-5, with D unresolved. Deletions cut 3 bases from V and 0 bases from J, with 10 bases between. This CDR3 is built from 15 residues. Looked up from germline, CDR1 is LGHDT and CDR2 is YNNKQL (reference sequence). The CDR3 is CASSYATENQDTQYF. The part of the CDR3 DNA that was read is TGTGCCAGCAGCTACGCCACAGAGAACCAAGACACCCAGTAC.

This clone is deemed medium-sized. The germline and genes are mouse ones. The CDR3 end falls 1 residue outside the read, so it is completed with the germline J gene. The chain carries TRBV13-2 and TRBJ2-7; D call uncertain. Germline V gene data show CDR1 as NNHNN and CDR2 as SYGAGS (reference sequence). Trimming cost V 4 bases and J 0 bases, with 8 bases left between them. This CDR3 is 13 amino acids long. The CDR3 bases that were read are TGTGCCAGCGGTAGGGATATCTCCTATGAACAGTAC. It yields the protein CASGRDISYEQY. The full CDR3 protein is CASGRDISYEQYF.

This clone occurred a few times. Gene names and germline match the mouse. The read terminates 1 residue before the CDR3 end, so the remaining end is supplied by the germline J gene. The chain combines TRBV26 with TRBJ2-5; 7 positions agree with TRBD1. Germline V CDR1 and CDR2: KGHPV, FQNQEV (reference sequence). The CDR3 is 14 residues long. J gave up 2 bases and V 4 bases, and 3 bases lay outside the gene matches. Incomplete CDR3 DNA: TGTGCCAGCAGTCAGACAGGGCCCCAAGACACCCAGTAC. Protein: CASSQTGPQDTQY. The complete CDR3 sequence is CASSQTGPQDTQYF.

By share of the sample, this clone is medium-sized (0.01 to 0.1%). Gene names are the mouse ones. The missing CDR3 end, 1 residue past where the read stops, is filled in from the germline J gene. The chain uses TRBV23 and TRBJ1-2; TRBD1 is taken as the D call from the table, unchecked against the DNA. Germline loops: CDR1 KGHTA, CDR2 FQNQQP. The CDR3 has 15 amino acids. The sequenced CDR3 bases are TGCTCCAGCAGCCTAGGACAGGGGGCAAACTCCGACTACACC. Translated: CSSSLGQGANSDYT. From start to end, the CDR3 is CSSSLGQGANSDYTF.

Note on this clone: These gene names are mouse names. The read gets to within 1 residue of the CDR3 end, and the germline J gene fills in the rest. This rearrangement joins TRBV24 to TRBJ2-1, with 9 bases identical to TRBD2. CDR1 KGHTA and CDR2 FRNEEI come from the germline V gene. J lost 3 bases, V lost 4 bases, and 1 base had no gene match. The CDR3 extends over 14 amino acids. The CDR3 reads CASSRDWVYAEQFF. CDR3 DNA (partial): TGTGCCAGCAGTCGGGACTGGGTCTATGCTGAGCAGTTC.

As to this clone: At one of its ends the junction is not consistent with the germline gene, which may arise from a read error. The listed genes are named as in mouse. The CDR3 end falls 1 residue outside the read, so it is completed with the germline J gene. The V and J genes are TRBV12-1 and TRBJ2-3, with D possibly being TRBD2 (6 bases). Germline values: CDR1 SGHSN, CDR2 HYEKVE. The CDR3 is 15 amino acids. The CDR3 bases that were read are TGTGCCAGCTCTCTCGGACTGACTAGTGCAGGAACGCTGTAT. Protein product: CASSLGLTSAGTLY. The full-length CDR3 reads as CASSLGLTSAGTLYF.

This clone came up a few times. Genes here carry mouse names. The sequenced fragment ends 1 residue before the CDR3 boundary, so the rest is inferred from the germline J gene. This rearrangement joins TRBV13-2 to TRBJ2-3; D gene unclear. Per germline, CDR1 NNHNN and CDR2 SYGAGS (reference sequence). This CDR3 has 15 residues. Trimming removed 0 bases at V and 0 bases at J, with 8 bases between. The sequenced CDR3 bases are TGTGCCAGCGGTGATGGAACAACTAGTGCAGAAACGCTGTAT. This codes for CASGDGTTSAETLY. The CDR3, in full, reads CASGDGTTSAETLYF.